The 4 T cell receptor beta chains listed next were all sequenced from one sample in a study of OX40 agonist ivuxolimab in advanced cancers. Libraries were prepared by immunoSEQ multiplex PCR; TCRdb keeps only in-frame clonotypes and omits some of them. The sample has about 27,000 clones; under 90% are singletons. The specimen comprised CD4+ or CD8+ T cells sorted from blood, sampled in a trial of the OX40 agonist ivuxolimab. The source is an adult with an advanced solid tumor such as melanoma, head and neck, liver or kidney cancer.

Worth noting for this clone: The sample carries other DNA sequences with the same CDR3. This chain joins TRBV27 and TRBJ2-1; 9 bases agree with TRBD2. The germline CDR1 and CDR2 sequences are MNHEY and SMNVEV (reference sequence). CDR3 length equals 19 residues. V shed 5 bases and J 8 bases; nucleotides not matched to a gene: 22. In nucleotides, the CDR3 is TGTGCCAGCAGTCCGTCGCCCTTCAGCGGCGGGGGGGTAGGAGATGAGCAGTTCTTC. This codes for CASSPSPFSGGGVGDEQFF.

This chain connects TRBV10-1 to TRBJ2-1; D not certain. Per the germline V gene, CDR1 is WNHNN and CDR2 is SYGVQD (reference sequence). The V gene lost 2 bases and the J gene lost 4 bases, with 6 bases spanning the gap. The CDR3 extends over 13 amino acids. CDR3 nucleotide sequence: TGCGCCAGCAGTGAGAGAACATACAATGAGCAGTTCTTC. Translated: CASSERTYNEQFF.

The chain links TRBV28 to TRBJ2-7; D may be TRBD1 or TRBD2 (5 bases each). This CDR3 has 14 residues. Between the trimmed V and J ends, which lost 3 bases and 7 bases, there was a span of 16 bases. Germline CDR1 is MDHEN and CDR2 is SYDVKM. The CDR3 is CASSFTGTWGEQYF. As DNA, the CDR3 is TGTGCCAGCAGTTTTACCGGAACTTGGGGGGAGCAGTACTTC.

V usage is TRBV4-1 and J usage is TRBJ1-2; D unclear. V shed 1 base and J shed 8 bases, with 8 bases lying between them. The CDR3 is 12 residues long. Per the germline V gene, CDR1 is MGHRA and CDR2 is YSYEKL. The CDR3, as DNA: TGCGCCAGCAGCCAAGGCCTAGTAGGCTACACCTTC. The encoded protein is CASSQGLVGYTF.